This TCR beta chain was observed in a study of T cells in Graves' hyperthyroidism and ophthalmopathy. General study points: Before onset, ophthalmopathy was predicted by the model a median 6.5 months earlier.

Authors of the study amplified TCR beta CDR3 regions from RNA transcripts. An initial round of RT-PCR targeting the TCR CDR3 relied on the HTBI primer set. MiXCR was run by TCRdb on the multiplex PCR reads, yielding one entry per CDR3 protein. This table has 600,000 to 750,000 distinct CDR3 sequences, 17% appearing once. Using around 10 ml of fresh peripheral blood, PBMCs were prepared. This clonotype was counted at least ten times. Its cognate antigen is unknown. Germline lookup yields CDR1 SGHDN and CDR2 FVKESK. After removal of 2 bases from V and 5 bases from J, the junction contained 4 bases not matched to a gene. This CDR3 is built from 15 residues.

The chain combines TRBV14 with TRBJ2-3; 10 bases match TRBD2. This TCR was sampled from a middle-aged man with Graves' hyperthyroidism. The sequenced sample was blood. CDR3 region: CASSQLLAGLDTQYF. The CDR3, as DNA: TGTGCCAGCAGCCAACTACTAGCGGGATTAGATACGCAGTATTTT. The variable domain in full, with the rest retrieved from reference TRBV14 and TRBJ2-3, is EAGVTQFPSHSVIEKGQTVTLRCDPISGHDNLYWYRRVMGKEIKFLLHFVKESKQDESGMPNNRFLAERTGGTYSTLKVQPAELEDSGVYFCASSQLLAGLDTQYFGPGTRLTVL.